The 26 T cell receptor beta chains in this list originate from one sample, sequenced in a study of CD8 T cells in Susac syndrome. With random hexamers, about 0.5 to 1 ug RNA was reverse transcribed. TCRdb independently ran MiXCR on the immunoSEQ multiplex PCR reads; one entry per CDR3 protein. The sample consists of approximately 77,000 distinct CDR3 sequences, 90% to 95% of them appearing once. The specimen sequenced was CD4+ T cells from PBMCs. The receptors originated from a human donor with Susac syndrome.

The genes are TRBV6-6 and TRBJ1-2, with D unclear. V was cut by 0 bases and J by 3 bases, with 5 bases left in between. The germline V gene has CDR1 MNHNY and CDR2 SVGAGI (reference sequence). The CDR3 is made up of 13 amino acids. The CDR3 region is CASSYSEDYGYTF. In DNA form, the CDR3 reads TGTGCCAGCAGTTACTCTGAGGACTATGGCTACACCTTC.

The V gene is TRBV9, the J gene TRBJ2-5; no clear D gene. Trimming shortened V by 6 bases and J by 1 base, and 13 bases separated the two germline ends. Germline V gives CDR1 SGDLS, CDR2 YYNGEE. The CDR3 has 14 amino acids. The CDR3 loop reads CASKPGPIQETQYF. The CDR3 bases are TGTGCCAGCAAACCCGGACCTATCCAAGAGACCCAGTACTTC.

This clonotype has a single count. The DNA of the CDR3 is TGTGCCAGCAGCCCCAGAATCTCGGGGTTTGAGACCCAGTACTTC. Translating it yields CASSPRISGFETQYF. This chain links TRBV7-2 with TRBJ2-5; maybe TRBD2 (5 bases). CDR3 length: 15 amino acids. Trimming cost V 5 bases and J 5 bases, with 18 bases left between them. Germline V lookup: CDR1 SGHTA, CDR2 FQGNSA. The complete variable domain, with remaining parts taken from reference TRBV7-2 and TRBJ2-5, reads GAGVSQSPSNKVTEKGKDVELRCDPISGHTALYWYRQSLGQGLEFLIYFQGNSAPDKSGLPSDRFSAERTGGSVSTLTIQRTQQEDSAVYLCASSPRISGFETQYFGPGTRLLVL.

The gene calls are TRBV7-9 and TRBJ2-1; the D is unclear. Trimming shortened V by 2 bases and J by 2 bases, and 7 bases separated the two germline ends. CDR1 and CDR2 from the germline V gene are SEHNR and FQNEAQ (reference sequence). The CDR3 runs to 14 residues. CDR3 sequence reads: CASSLRAPYNEQFF. The DNA for the CDR3 is TGTGCCAGCAGCTTAAGGGCCCCCTACAATGAGCAGTTCTTC.

V and J are TRBV6-5 and TRBJ1-2; no clear D gene. The CDR3 totals 13 residues. Deletions cut 0 bases from V and 5 bases from J, with 7 bases between. Germline V gene lookup returns CDR1 MNHEY and CDR2 SVGAGI. CDR3 amino acids: CASSYSREYGYTF. CDR3 sequence (DNA): TGTGCCAGCAGTTACTCCCGAGAGTATGGCTACACCTTC.

Only one count was recorded for this clonotype. V gene TRBV18 combines with J gene TRBJ1-1; possible D gene TRBD1, 5 bases. Germline assignment: CDR1 KGHSH and CDR2 LQKENI. The CDR3 runs to 14 residues. Between the trimmed V and J ends, which lost 3 bases and 4 bases, there was a span of 12 bases. CDR3 in amino acids: CASSPQGIPTEAFF. In DNA form, the CDR3 reads TGTGCCAGCTCACCTCAGGGTATTCCCACTGAAGCTTTCTTT.

The chain's CDR3 is CASSYQGNGYTF. CDR3 coding DNA: TGTGCCAGCAGCTATCAGGGGAATGGCTACACCTTC. This sequence joins TRBV13 and TRBJ1-2; TRBD1 is a possible D gene (6 bases). The CDR3 loop spans 12 amino acids. Germline values: CDR1 PRHDT, CDR2 FYEKMQ (reference sequence). V was clipped by 4 bases and J by 6 bases, with 9 bases between them.

The chain is built from TRBV12-5 and TRBJ1-2, with D possibly TRBD1 on 6 matching bases. Trimming pared 5 bases from V and 8 bases from J, leaving 9 bases between. The CDR3 loop spans 11 amino acids. Germline V gene data show CDR1 as LGHNT and CDR2 as FRNRAP. The CDR3 nucleotides read TGTGCTAGTGGTGGGGGCTTGGGCTACACCTTC. Protein sequence: CASGGGLGYTF.

The sample holds one count of this clonotype. The chain joins TRBV20-1 to TRBJ1-5; D call uncertain. Trimming took 3 bases from V and 7 from J, leaving 13 bases between them. The CDR3 runs to 13 residues. Germline V CDR1 and CDR2: DFQATT, SNEGSKA (reference sequence). The CDR3 here is CSASPGTQQPQHF. Here the CDR3 DNA reads TGCAGTGCTAGTCCAGGTACCCAACAGCCCCAGCATTTT.

The J gene is TRBJ1-2, the V gene TRBV12-3 or TRBV12-4; tentatively, D is TRBD1 (5 bases). This CDR3 contains 12 residues. The ends were cut back, 6 bases at V and 8 bases at J, with 13 bases in the middle. CDR3 region: CASSPNDRGYTF. The CDR3 coding sequence is TGTGCCAGCAGCCCCAACGACAGAGGCTACACCTTC.

The chain combines TRBV24-1 with TRBJ2-1; D remains unclear. Germline-derived CDR1 and CDR2 are KGHDR and SFDVKD. The CDR3 runs to 13 residues. V lost 1 base and J lost 7, with 7 bases in between. CDR3: CATSDFDGNEQFF. The CDR3 DNA sequence: TGTGCCACCAGTGATTTTGATGGAAATGAGCAGTTCTTC.

CDR3 protein: CASSLFGRVYQPQHF. CDR3 sequence (DNA): TGTGCCAGCAGCTTATTCGGCCGGGTTTATCAGCCCCAGCATTTT. The rearrangement joins TRBV7-8 to TRBJ1-5; D is unresolved. From germline, CDR1 is SGHVS and CDR2 FQNEAQ. V lost 2 bases, J lost 5 bases, and 13 bases lay in between. The CDR3 extends over 15 amino acids.

V and J are TRBV11-2 and TRBJ1-6, with D unclear. This CDR3 has 13 amino acids. Germline V lookup: CDR1 SGHAT, CDR2 FQNNGV. V was clipped by 5 bases and J by 9 bases, with 11 bases between them. The CDR3 DNA is TGTGCCAGCAGCCCCAGCGGAGGTTCACCCCTCCACTTT. Amino acids: CASSPSGGSPLHF.

The chain recombines TRBV20-1 with TRBJ2-7, with D possibly being TRBD2 (5 bases). CDR1 and CDR2 (germline): DFQATT, SNEGSKA (reference sequence). This CDR3 region has 13 residues. The germline V and J ends were trimmed by 5 bases and 0 bases, with 11 bases remaining between them. CDR3 nucleotide sequence: TGCAGTGCTCCGTCGCGGGCCTCCTACGAGCAGTACTTC. Translation gives CSAPSRASYEQYF.

V gene TRBV25-1 combines with J gene TRBJ2-1; 9 bases are a match to TRBD1. CDR1 is MGHDK and CDR2 is SYGVNS in the germline V gene. Trimming at V came to 3 bases and at J to 8 bases, leaving 5 bases not matched to a gene. CDR3 length equals 14 residues. The DNA for the CDR3 is TGTGCCAGCAGTGAGGGACAGGGAAAAGATGAGCAGTTCTTC. This sequence encodes CASSEGQGKDEQFF.

The chain is built from TRBV5-4 and TRBJ2-5; 10 bases fit TRBD2. The CDR3 has 19 amino acids. The junction had 14 bases not matched to a gene; V was cut back by 3 bases and J by 0 bases. Germline V gives CDR1 SGHNT, CDR2 YYREEE (reference sequence). In DNA, the CDR3 is TGTGCCAGCAGCTGGCGGACTAGCGGAGGGGGTTCCTACCAAGAGACCCAGTACTTC. Translated: CASSWRTSGGGSYQETQYF.

The chain joins TRBV7-9 to TRBJ2-7; 12 nucleotides agree with TRBD1. The germline CDR1 and CDR2 sequences are SEHNR and FQNEAQ (reference sequence). CDR3 length: 17 amino acids. V shed 6 bases and J 4 bases; nucleotides not matched to a gene: 13. In DNA, the CDR3 is TGTGCCAGCAGTTCAACCCCCGGGACAGGGGGCATATACGAGCAGTACTTC. It codes for CASSSTPGTGGIYEQYF.

Comment on this clonotype: A read error may account for a junction end that differs from germline. The chain couples TRBV7-2 to TRBJ2-5; D may match TRBD1 or TRBD2 (7 bases each). Germline V CDR1 and CDR2: SGHTA, FQGNSA. The CDR3 is 16 amino acids. The DNA for the CDR3 is TGTGCCAGCAGCTCCCAAACCAGGGGGGGGCAAGAGTCCCAGTACTTC. Protein product: CASSSQTRGGQESQYF.

The V gene is TRBV13, the J gene TRBJ1-2; 7 positions agree with TRBD1. The junction had 6 bases not matched to a gene; V was cut back by 4 bases and J by 1 base. Germline CDR1 is PRHDT and CDR2 is FYEKMQ (reference sequence). The CDR3 sequence is 15 residues long. This chain's CDR3 is CASSSRDSINYGYTF. The CDR3 coding sequence is TGTGCCAGCAGCTCCCGGGACAGCATTAACTATGGCTACACCTTC.

The chain has TRBV6-6 and TRBJ2-7, with TRBD1 as a possible D gene (5 bases). The CDR3 consists of 16 residues. V gave up 6 bases and J gave up 2 bases, with 20 bases separating them. Germline-derived CDR1 and CDR2 are MNHNY and SVGAGI (reference sequence). The CDR3 region is CASRPPGLGPTYEQYF. DNA for the CDR3: TGTGCCAGCAGGCCCCCAGGGCTCGGGCCCACCTACGAGCAGTACTTC.

The chain joins TRBV7-2 to TRBJ2-7; 8 bases align to TRBD2. Per germline, CDR1 SGHTA and CDR2 FQGNSA. The CDR3 is 15 residues long. Trimming cost V 7 bases and J 3 bases; bases outside gene matches: 11. CDR3 nucleotide sequence: TGTGCCAGCACCATTGGGTTAGCGGGAAACTACGAGCAGTACTTC. This translates into CASTIGLAGNYEQYF.

The J gene is TRBJ2-3, the V gene TRBV2; perhaps TRBD1 as D (7 bases). V gave up 6 bases and J gave up 2 bases, with 15 bases separating them. CDR1 and CDR2 (germline): SNHLY, FYNNEI. The CDR3 runs 15 residues. The DNA for the CDR3 is TGTGCCAGCAGCGGAGGGGGCTTTAACACAGATACGCAGTATTTT. This codes for CASSGGGFNTDTQYF. The entire variable domain, with the rest obtained from reference TRBV2 and TRBJ2-3, is as follows: EPEVTQTPSHQVTQMGQEVILRCVPISNHLYFYWYRQILGQKVEFLVSFYNNEISEKSEIFDDQFSVERPDGSNFTLKIRSTKLEDSAMYFCASSGGGFNTDTQYFGPGTRLTVL.

V is TRBV7-3 and J is TRBJ2-2; 7 nucleotides agree with TRBD2. With V trimmed by 0 bases and J by 4 bases, 8 bases remained unmatched. This CDR3 is 17 amino acids long. Germline lookup yields CDR1 SGHTA and CDR2 FQGTGA. CDR3 sequence: CASSLTIGGSGTGELFF. In DNA, the CDR3 is TGTGCCAGCAGCTTAACAATCGGCGGGAGTGGCACCGGGGAGCTGTTTTTT. Full variable domain (rest looked up from reference TRBV7-3 and TRBJ2-2): GAGVSQTPSNKVTEKGKYVELRCDPISGHTALYWYRQSLGQGPEFLIYFQGTGAADDSGLPNDRFFAVRPEGSVSTLKIQRTERGDSAVYLCASSLTIGGSGTGELFFGEGSRLTVL.

The chain is built from TRBV7-9 and TRBJ2-7; D remains unclear. CDR3 length: 14 residues. The V gene's germline CDR1 is SEHNR and CDR2 FQNEAQ (reference sequence). Deletions cut 7 bases from V and 0 bases from J, with 13 bases between. The CDR3: CASNLGRSSYEQYF. In DNA, the CDR3 is TGTGCCAGCAATCTAGGACGGAGCTCCTACGAGCAGTACTTC.

This chain uses TRBV2 with TRBJ2-6; perhaps TRBD2 as D (6 bases). The V end was cut by 1 base, the J end by 2 bases, with 6 bases between. This CDR3 contains 15 residues. Germline V gives CDR1 SNHLY, CDR2 FYNNEI. The CDR3: CASSEGGAGANVLTF. The DNA for the CDR3 is TGTGCCAGCAGTGAAGGGGGGGCTGGGGCCAACGTCCTGACTTTC.

V gene TRBV6-5 combines with J gene TRBJ1-2, with 7 bases aligning to TRBD1. CDR3 length: 17 amino acids. The junction had 12 bases not matched to a gene; V was cut back by 1 base and J by 4 bases. Germline V gene lookup returns CDR1 MNHEY and CDR2 SVGAGI. This chain's CDR3 is CASSYYNRQGVPYGYTF. DNA of the CDR3: TGTGCCAGCAGTTACTATAATCGACAGGGCGTTCCCTATGGCTACACCTTC.